The entry below describes one TCR beta chain. The antigen is undetermined. The final CDR3 position lacks the conserved phenylalanine or tryptophan, pointing to a likely read error. The limits of the CDR3 on the DNA are not certain, so only TCRdb's listed CDR3 is given. These data belong to a study of tumor and adjacent non-tumor tissue in lung cancer. Study-wide context: Patients comprised roughly 12 adenocarcinoma, 2 squamous cell carcinoma and 1 small cell lung cancer. The study, taken as a whole, reports: Significantly higher TCR diversity was found in tumor than normal lung. Normal lung showed higher cumulative top 100 clone frequency than tumor.

TCRbeta libraries were built with three rounds of nested PCR, modified from ARM-PCR. TCRdb itself ran the multiplex PCR reads through MiXCR, one entry per CDR3 protein. The sample has about 76,000 distinct CDR3 sequences; approximately 80% are singletons. CDR1 is SGHAT and CDR2 is FQDESV in the germline V gene (reference sequence). From its first to its last residue, the CDR3 has 13 amino acids. This sample's RNA came from whole unsorted tissue. More than 3 cm separated this lung sample from the edge of the tumor. What was sequenced was distant non-tumor lung tissue. The chain employs TRBV11-1 and TRBJ1-1. The receptor was isolated from a man aged 55-75 years with non-small cell lung cancer. The chain's CDR3 is CASTAHGGTESFI.